This T cell receptor (beta chain) stems from a study of naive and memory T cell subsets. Only a few counts were recorded for this clonotype. Its antigen is as yet unknown. Regarding the study as a whole: A few larger clonotypes appeared in naive repertoires, especially CD8, possibly memory cells re-expressing CD45RA.

The CDR3 covers 15 residues. From germline, CDR1 is SEHNR and CDR2 FQNEAQ (reference sequence). Losses at the gene ends were 4 bases for V and 3 bases for J; bases not matched to a gene: 6. Two oligonucleotides, mixed equimolar, formed the beta constant-region primer covering TRBC1 and TRBC2. Nested alpha and beta constant-region primers with the SP2 primer drove four PCR rounds on ligated cDNA. Ligation attached a single-stranded oligonucleotide with a 12-nucleotide UMI and the SP2 primer to the cDNA 3' end. From the UMI-ligation and nested PCR reads, TCRdb called clonotypes with MiXCR, one entry per CDR3 protein. The sample yields around 83,000 distinct CDR3 sequences, over 9% seen once.

Sequenced sample: naive CD4+ T cells from blood. The sequence was collected from a human donor in good health. The V and J genes are TRBV7-9 and TRBJ2-5, with 9 bases aligning to TRBD1. CDR3 DNA: TGTGCCAGCAGCTCCACGGACAGGGGAAAAGAGACCCAGTACTTC. It yields the protein CASSSTDRGKETQYF.